This T cell receptor beta chain was observed in a study of OX40 agonist ivuxolimab in advanced cancers. TCRdb keeps only in-frame clones here, not all; method: immunoSEQ multiplex PCR. Of 70,000 or so clones listed, about four fifths are singletons. The CDR3 loop spans 17 amino acids. Per germline, CDR1 SGHAT and CDR2 FQNNGV. V was cut by 0 bases and J by 5 bases, with 19 bases left in between. This clone has only a few counts. The J gene is TRBJ1-2, the V gene TRBV11-2; D perhaps matches TRBD1 (6 bases). The sample here was CD4+ or CD8+ T cells sorted from blood, taken in a trial of the OX40 agonist ivuxolimab. The sequence was collected from an adult with an advanced solid tumor such as melanoma, head and neck, liver or kidney cancer. In DNA, the CDR3 is TGTGCCAGCAGCTTAGAGGAGAAAGGGGGGAGATGGTATGGCTACACCTTC. Translated, it gives CASSLEEKGGRWYGYTF.